A single sample is the source of the 20 T cell receptor beta chains below, sequenced in a study of shared T cell receptors in the human thymus. Clones were sequenced by immunoSEQ multiplex PCR, and TCRdb holds only the in-frame ones, with some missing. The data show approximately 660,000 clones, with 88% seen just once and roughly 0.0097% held by the top ten. This sample also appeared in a second study, on human thymus T cells.

Specimen: thymocytes. The source is a boy under three years old with a congenital heart defect.

V and J are TRBV14 and TRBJ1-3; no clear D gene. Trimming took 4 bases from V and 4 from J, leaving 8 bases between them. This CDR3 spans 13 amino acids. The germline V gene has CDR1 SGHDN and CDR2 FVKESK. CDR3 coding DNA: TGTGCCAGCAGCCGAGATGAGGGAAACACCATATATTTT. It yields the protein CASSRDEGNTIYF.

The chain couples TRBV7-9 to TRBJ1-1; 7 nucleotides line up with TRBD1. V lost 1 base and J lost 4; bases outside the gene matches: 3. The germline V gene has CDR1 SEHNR and CDR2 FQNEAQ (reference sequence). The CDR3 is made up of 14 amino acids. CDR3 loop: CASSLGQGTTEAFF. For the CDR3, the DNA is TGTGCCAGCAGCTTAGGACAGGGAACCACTGAAGCTTTCTTT.

This chain uses TRBV2 with TRBJ2-3; 10 nucleotides align to TRBD1. The CDR3 covers 14 residues. Germline CDR1 reads SNHLY; CDR2 reads FYNNEI. The junction had 2 bases not matched to a gene; V was cut back by 4 bases and J by 4 bases. The CDR3 DNA reads TGTGCCAGCAGTGCCGGGACAGGGGCAGATACGCAGTATTTT. Protein product: CASSAGTGADTQYF.

The chain uses TRBV4-2 and TRBJ2-2, with TRBD2 identical over 12 bases. The CDR3 extends over 20 amino acids. V was pared by 0 bases and J by 2 bases, with 10 bases of the junction left unmatched. Germline CDR1 LGHNA, CDR2 YNFKEQ. The CDR3 DNA is TGTGCCAGCAGCCAAGATTATGCTAGCGGGAGGGCGGTAAACACCGGGGAGCTGTTTTTT. Protein product: CASSQDYASGRAVNTGELFF.

The V gene is TRBV7-2, the J gene TRBJ2-7, with D perhaps TRBD2 (6 bases). V lost 3 bases and J lost 4, with 16 bases in between. In germline, CDR1 is SGHTA, CDR2 FQGNSA. CDR3 length: 15 residues. The CDR3 loop reads CASSFRREANYEQYF. In nucleotides, the CDR3 is TGTGCCAGCAGCTTTCGGAGGGAGGCGAATTACGAGCAGTACTTC.

The genes are TRBV7-9 and TRBJ2-1; D might be TRBD2 (5 bases). The V end lost 5 bases, the J end lost 5 bases, and 10 bases lay between the germline ends. The CDR3 totals 13 residues. Germline values: CDR1 SEHNR, CDR2 FQNEAQ (reference sequence). CDR3 nucleotides: TGTGCCAGCAGCCCACAAGCGGACAATGAGCAGTTCTTC. Protein sequence: CASSPQADNEQFF.

This clone was observed a single time. V gene TRBV21-1 combines with J gene TRBJ1-2; the table's D call, TRBD1, has no DNA check behind it. TRBV21-1 is reported as a pseudogene. There are 14 residues in the CDR3. This CDR3 is CASSPTGKGYGYTF. The CDR3 DNA reads as TGTGCCAGCAGCCCGACAGGGAAGGGCTATGGCTACACCTTC.

The chain is built from TRBV18 and TRBJ2-6, with D unclear. V was cut by 1 base and J by 4 bases, with 5 bases left in between. CDR1 and CDR2 from the germline V gene are KGHSH and LQKENI. CDR3 length equals 14 residues. This CDR3 is CASSPQRGANVLTF. In nucleotides, the CDR3 is TGTGCCAGCTCACCACAGAGGGGGGCCAACGTCCTGACTTTC.

This chain links TRBV6-4 with TRBJ2-5; 14 nucleotides match TRBD2. V shed 4 bases, J shed 9 bases, and the junction held 16 bases outside the gene matches. The CDR3 length is 18 residues. The V gene's germline CDR1 is MRHNA and CDR2 SNTAGT. CDR3 nucleotide sequence: TGTGCCAGCAGTGCCGATAGCAAGACTAGCGGGAGGGGAGGGGCCCAGTACTTC. Amino acids: CASSADSKTSGRGGAQYF.

The chain uses TRBV6-1 and TRBJ2-1; 7 bases fit TRBD1. The CDR3 totals 15 residues. Trimming at V came to 7 bases and at J to 5 bases, leaving 11 bases not matched to a gene. The germline gives CDR1 MNHNS, CDR2 SASEGT. The CDR3 loop is CASIRQGSGDNEQFF. The DNA of the CDR3 is TGTGCCAGCATTAGACAGGGCTCTGGGGACAATGAGCAGTTCTTC.

This rearrangement joins TRBV30 to TRBJ1-1, with TRBD1 matching 8 bases. The germline gives CDR1 GTSNPN, CDR2 SVGIG (reference sequence). The trim removed 0 bases at V and 5 bases at J, leaving 14 bases unmatched. This CDR3 is 17 amino acids long. The CDR3 loop reads CAWSVSRGRGGRTEAFF. The CDR3 coding sequence is TGTGCCTGGAGTGTATCCAGGGGGCGGGGTGGTCGTACTGAAGCTTTCTTT. Based on the CDR3 plus reference TRBV30 and TRBJ1-1, the full variable domain is SQTIHQWPATLVQPVGSPLSLECTVEGTSNPNLYWYRQAAGRGLQLLFYSVGIGQISSEVPQNLSASRPQDRQFILSSKKLLLSDSGFYLCAWSVSRGRGGRTEAFFGQGTRLTVV.

This rearrangement joins TRBV7-2 to TRBJ2-7; 8 bases map to TRBD2. The CDR3 consists of 17 residues. Germline V gene sequence: CDR1 SGHTA, CDR2 FQGNSA. V lost 3 bases to trimming and J lost 7 bases; unmatched junction nucleotides: 17. In nucleotides, the CDR3 is TGTGCCAGCAGCTTGGATAGGGGTTCGGGAGGGTCGGGGGAGCAGTACTTC. This translates into CASSLDRGSGGSGEQYF.

This clone was seen more than once but under ten times. The V gene is TRBV4-2, the J gene TRBJ1-3; D is undetermined. This CDR3 has 16 amino acids. The germline V and J ends were trimmed by 0 bases and 4 bases, with 13 bases remaining between them. Germline-derived CDR1 and CDR2 are LGHNA and YNFKEQ. DNA for the CDR3: TGTGCCAGCAGCCAAGATCCGGGAAACCACGGAAACACCATATATTTT. This gives the protein CASSQDPGNHGNTIYF.

The chain combines TRBV14 with TRBJ1-3, with D perhaps TRBD1 (5 bases). Trimming removed 4 bases at V and 9 bases at J, with 10 bases between. Germline CDR1 and CDR2: SGHDN and FVKESK. The CDR3 is 12 amino acids. DNA of the CDR3: TGTGCCAGCAGCCGGGGCCTTGGCACCATATATTTT. It specifies CASSRGLGTIYF.

The V gene is TRBV25-1, the J gene TRBJ1-1; possible D gene TRBD1, 5 bases. The CDR3 covers 13 residues. Per germline, CDR1 MGHDK and CDR2 SYGVNS. Trimming stripped 7 bases from V and 4 bases from J, with 13 bases between. The CDR3 DNA follows: TGTGCCAGCATATCCGGGGGAGGCACTGAAGCTTTCTTT. Translation gives CASISGGGTEAFF.

The genes are TRBV27 and TRBJ2-1; a weak D match, TRBD2 (6 bases). Trimming removed 2 bases from V and 2 bases from J, with 10 bases in between. The CDR3 has 15 amino acids. Germline V gene data show CDR1 as MNHEY and CDR2 as SMNVEV (reference sequence). The CDR3 is CASSLAGPPYNEQFF. CDR3 nucleotide sequence: TGTGCCAGCAGTTTAGCGGGACCGCCCTACAATGAGCAGTTCTTC.

The chain recombines TRBV15 with TRBJ2-5, with 8 bases aligning to TRBD2. This CDR3 has 17 residues. The germline V gene has CDR1 LNHNV and CDR2 YYDKDF (reference sequence). V shed 1 base and J 0 bases; nucleotides not matched to a gene: 7. In nucleotides, the CDR3 is TGTGCCACCAGCAGAGGGCGCGTGCGGGAGGACCAAGAGACCCAGTACTTC. Translated, it gives CATSRGRVREDQETQYF.

This clone was detected only once. The genes are TRBV6-5 and TRBJ1-1, with D possibly matching TRBD1 (6 bases). There are 16 residues in the CDR3. Between the trimmed V and J ends, which lost 2 bases and 0 bases, there was a span of 13 bases. Germline V gene sequence: CDR1 MNHEY, CDR2 SVGAGI. The CDR3 here is CASSYAPGGVNTEAFF. The CDR3 DNA reads TGTGCCAGCAGTTACGCGCCGGGGGGCGTGAACACTGAAGCTTTCTTT.

The rearrangement joins TRBV7-2 to TRBJ2-4; TRBD2 is a possible D gene (6 bases). The CDR3 spans 14 residues. Per germline, CDR1 SGHTA and CDR2 FQGNSA. Trimming shortened V by 0 bases and J by 8 bases, and 11 bases separated the two germline ends. This CDR3 is CASSLAGGADIQYF. The DNA for the CDR3 is TGTGCCAGCAGCTTAGCGGGCGGGGCCGACATTCAGTACTTC. The full variable domain, its missing parts supplied by reference TRBV7-2 and TRBJ2-4, is GAGVSQSPSNKVTEKGKDVELRCDPISGHTALYWYRQSLGQGLEFLIYFQGNSAPDKSGLPSDRFSAERTGGSVSTLTIQRTQQEDSAVYLCASSLAGGADIQYFGAGTRLSVL.

The V gene is TRBV29-1, the J gene TRBJ2-2; 7 positions agree with TRBD1. The CDR3 is made up of 14 amino acids. Germline CDR1 SQVTM, CDR2 ANQGSEA. V shed 4 bases, J shed 7 bases, and the junction held 9 bases outside the gene matches. The CDR3 bases are TGCAGCGTTGCTCCCCAGGGGGTGGACGGGGAGCTGTTTTTT. The encoded protein is CSVAPQGVDGELFF.